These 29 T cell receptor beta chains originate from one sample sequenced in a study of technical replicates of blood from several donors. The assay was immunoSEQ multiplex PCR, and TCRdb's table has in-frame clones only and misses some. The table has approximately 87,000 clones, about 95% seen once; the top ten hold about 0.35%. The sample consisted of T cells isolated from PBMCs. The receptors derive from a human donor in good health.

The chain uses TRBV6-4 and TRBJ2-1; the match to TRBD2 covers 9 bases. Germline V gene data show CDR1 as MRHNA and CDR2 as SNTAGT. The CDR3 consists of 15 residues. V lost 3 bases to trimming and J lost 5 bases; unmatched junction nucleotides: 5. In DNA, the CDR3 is TGTGCCAGCAGTGAATCCCTAGCGGGAAACAATGAGCAGTTCTTC. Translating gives CASSESLAGNNEQFF.

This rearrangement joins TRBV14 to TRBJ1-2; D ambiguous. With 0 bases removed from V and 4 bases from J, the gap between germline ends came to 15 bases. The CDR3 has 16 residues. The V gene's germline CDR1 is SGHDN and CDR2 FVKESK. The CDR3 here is CASSQEERGAGYGYTF. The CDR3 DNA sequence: TGTGCCAGCAGCCAAGAGGAGCGCGGAGCGGGCTATGGCTACACCTTC.

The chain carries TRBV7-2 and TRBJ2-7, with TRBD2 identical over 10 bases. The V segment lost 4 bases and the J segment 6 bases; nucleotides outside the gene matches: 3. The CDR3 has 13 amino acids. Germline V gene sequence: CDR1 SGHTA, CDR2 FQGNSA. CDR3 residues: CASSSSGSREQYF. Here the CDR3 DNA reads TGTGCCAGCAGCTCTAGCGGGAGCCGCGAGCAGTACTTC.

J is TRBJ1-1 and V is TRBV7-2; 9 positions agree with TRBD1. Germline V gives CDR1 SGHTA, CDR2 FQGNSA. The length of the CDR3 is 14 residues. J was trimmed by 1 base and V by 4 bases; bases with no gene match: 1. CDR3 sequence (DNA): TGTGCCAGCAGCTCGACAGGGGGGAACACTGAAGCTTTCTTT. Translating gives CASSSTGGNTEAFF. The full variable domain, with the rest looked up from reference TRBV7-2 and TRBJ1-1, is GAGVSQSPSNKVTEKGKDVELRCDPISGHTALYWYRQSLGQGLEFLIYFQGNSAPDKSGLPSDRFSAERTGGSVSTLTIQRTQQEDSAVYLCASSSTGGNTEAFFGQGTRLTVV.

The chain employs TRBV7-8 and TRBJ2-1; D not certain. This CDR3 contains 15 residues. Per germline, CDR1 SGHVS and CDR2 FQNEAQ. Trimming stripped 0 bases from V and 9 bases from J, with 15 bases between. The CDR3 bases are TGTGCCAGCAGCTTAGCAGGCGCTAGAACGACTGAGCAGTTCTTC. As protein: CASSLAGARTTEQFF.

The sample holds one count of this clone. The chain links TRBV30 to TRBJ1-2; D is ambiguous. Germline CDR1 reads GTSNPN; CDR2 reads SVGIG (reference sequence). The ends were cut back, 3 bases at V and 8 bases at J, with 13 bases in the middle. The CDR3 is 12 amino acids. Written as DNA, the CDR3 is TGTGCCTGGAGCATCGCCTTTCGGGGCTACACCTTC. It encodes CAWSIAFRGYTF. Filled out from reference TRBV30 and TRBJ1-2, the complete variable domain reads SQTIHQWPATLVQPVGSPLSLECTVEGTSNPNLYWYRQAAGRGLQLLFYSVGIGQISSEVPQNLSASRPQDRQFILSSKKLLLSDSGFYLCAWSIAFRGYTFGSGTRLTVV.

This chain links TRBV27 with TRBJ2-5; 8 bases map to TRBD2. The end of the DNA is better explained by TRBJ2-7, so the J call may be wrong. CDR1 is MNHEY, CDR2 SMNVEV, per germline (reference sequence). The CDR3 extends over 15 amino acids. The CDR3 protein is CASSPISGSSYEQYF. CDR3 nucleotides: TGTGCCAGCAGTCCTATAAGCGGGAGCTCCTACGAGCAGTACTTC.

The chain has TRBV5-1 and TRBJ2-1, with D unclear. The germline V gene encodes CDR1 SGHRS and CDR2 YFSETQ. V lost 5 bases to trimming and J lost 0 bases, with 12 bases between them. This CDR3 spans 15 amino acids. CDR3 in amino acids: CASSGRDFSYNEQFF. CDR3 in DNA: TGCGCCAGCAGTGGTAGAGACTTCTCCTACAATGAGCAGTTCTTC.

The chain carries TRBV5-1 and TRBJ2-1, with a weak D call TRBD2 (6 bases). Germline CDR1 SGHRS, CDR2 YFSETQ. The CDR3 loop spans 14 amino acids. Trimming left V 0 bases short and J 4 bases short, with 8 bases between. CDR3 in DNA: TGCGCCAGCAGCTTGGCGGGACTGTACAATGAGCAGTTCTTC. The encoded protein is CASSLAGLYNEQFF.

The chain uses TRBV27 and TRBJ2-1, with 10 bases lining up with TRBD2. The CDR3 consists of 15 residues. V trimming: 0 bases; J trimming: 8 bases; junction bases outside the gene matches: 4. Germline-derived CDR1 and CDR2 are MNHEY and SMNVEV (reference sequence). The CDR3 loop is CASSLSITSGDEQFF. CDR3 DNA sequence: TGTGCCAGCAGTTTATCGATAACTAGCGGGGATGAGCAGTTCTTC.

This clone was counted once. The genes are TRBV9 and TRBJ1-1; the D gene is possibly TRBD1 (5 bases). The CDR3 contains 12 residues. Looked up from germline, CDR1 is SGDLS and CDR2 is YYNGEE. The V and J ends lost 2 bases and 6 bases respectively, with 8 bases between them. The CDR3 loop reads CASSVLGAEAFF. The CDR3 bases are TGTGCCAGCAGCGTCTTAGGGGCTGAAGCTTTCTTT. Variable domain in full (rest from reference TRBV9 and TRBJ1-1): DSGVTQTPKHLITATGQRVTLRCSPRSGDLSVYWYQQSLDQGLQFLIQYYNGEERAKGNILERFSAQQFPDLHSELNLSSLELGDSALYFCASSVLGAEAFFGQGTRLTVV.

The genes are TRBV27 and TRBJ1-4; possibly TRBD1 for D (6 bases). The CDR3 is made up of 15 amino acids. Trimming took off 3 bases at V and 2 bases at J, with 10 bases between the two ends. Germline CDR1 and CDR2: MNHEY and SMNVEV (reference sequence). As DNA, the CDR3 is TGTGCCAGCAGTTTGGGGGGGGGCACTAATGAAAAACTGTTTTTT. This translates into CASSLGGGTNEKLFF. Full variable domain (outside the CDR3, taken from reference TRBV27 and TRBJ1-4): EAQVTQNPRYLITVTGKKLTVTCSQNMNHEYMSWYRQDPGLGLRQIYYSMNVEVTDKGDVPEGYKVSRKEKRNFPLILESPSPNQTSLYFCASSLGGGTNEKLFFGSGTQLSVL.

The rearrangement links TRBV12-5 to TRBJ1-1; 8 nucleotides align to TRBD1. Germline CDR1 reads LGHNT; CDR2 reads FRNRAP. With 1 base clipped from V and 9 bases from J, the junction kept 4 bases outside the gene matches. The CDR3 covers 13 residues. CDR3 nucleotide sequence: TGTGCTAGTGGTTTGGGGGACAGGTCTAAAGCTTTCTTT. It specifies CASGLGDRSKAFF.

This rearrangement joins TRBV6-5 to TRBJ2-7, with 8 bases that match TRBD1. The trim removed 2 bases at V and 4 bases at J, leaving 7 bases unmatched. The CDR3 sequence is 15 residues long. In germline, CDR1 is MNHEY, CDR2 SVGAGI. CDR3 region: CASSYTDRDSYEQYF. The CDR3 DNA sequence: TGTGCCAGCAGTTACACGGACAGGGATTCGTACGAGCAGTACTTC.

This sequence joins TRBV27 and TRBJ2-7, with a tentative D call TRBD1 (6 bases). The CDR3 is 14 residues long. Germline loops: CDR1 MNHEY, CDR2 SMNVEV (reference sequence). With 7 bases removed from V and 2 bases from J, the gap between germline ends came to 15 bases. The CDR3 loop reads CASKDLDSPYEQYF. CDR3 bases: TGTGCCAGCAAGGATTTGGACAGTCCCTACGAGCAGTACTTC.

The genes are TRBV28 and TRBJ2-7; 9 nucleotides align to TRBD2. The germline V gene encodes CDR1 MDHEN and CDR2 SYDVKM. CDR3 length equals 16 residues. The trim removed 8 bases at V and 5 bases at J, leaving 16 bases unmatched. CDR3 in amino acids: CASGYLSGSSQDEQYF. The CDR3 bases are TGTGCCAGCGGTTATCTTAGCGGGAGTTCTCAGGACGAGCAGTACTTC.

CDR3 amino acids: CASSPRTGGPYNEQFF. The CDR3 region has the DNA TGTGCCAGCAGTCCCCGGACAGGGGGCCCCTACAATGAGCAGTTCTTC. This sequence joins TRBV7-3 and TRBJ2-1; TRBD1 agrees at 11 bases. The CDR3 has 16 amino acids. V dropped 6 bases and J dropped 2; count of bases not matched to a gene: 6. Germline V gene data show CDR1 as SGHTA and CDR2 as FQGTGA.

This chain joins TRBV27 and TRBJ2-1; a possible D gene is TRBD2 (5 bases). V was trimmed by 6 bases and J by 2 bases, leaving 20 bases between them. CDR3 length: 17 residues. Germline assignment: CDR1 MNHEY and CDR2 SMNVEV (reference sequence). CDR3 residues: CASSRGWYPTPYNEQFF. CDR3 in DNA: TGTGCCAGCAGCCGGGGATGGTACCCTACCCCCTACAATGAGCAGTTCTTC.

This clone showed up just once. CDR3 sequence reads: CSVDRGGRTDTQYF. The DNA for the CDR3 is TGCAGCGTTGATAGGGGCGGGAGGACAGATACGCAGTATTTT. The chain employs TRBV29-1 and TRBJ2-3; TRBD2 agrees at 8 bases. Per germline, CDR1 SQVTM and CDR2 ANQGSEA. The CDR3 has 14 residues. Unmatched junction bases numbered 5, after V lost 3 bases and J lost 3 bases.

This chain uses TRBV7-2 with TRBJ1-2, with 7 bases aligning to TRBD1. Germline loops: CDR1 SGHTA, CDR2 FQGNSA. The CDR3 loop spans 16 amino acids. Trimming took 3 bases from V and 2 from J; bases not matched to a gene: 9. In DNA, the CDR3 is TGTGCCAGCAGCTTTCAACAAGGGGGCATGAACTATGGCTACACCTTC. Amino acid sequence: CASSFQQGGMNYGYTF. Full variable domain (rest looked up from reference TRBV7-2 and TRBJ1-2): GAGVSQSPSNKVTEKGKDVELRCDPISGHTALYWYRQSLGQGLEFLIYFQGNSAPDKSGLPSDRFSAERTGGSVSTLTIQRTQQEDSAVYLCASSFQQGGMNYGYTFGSGTRLTVV.

This chain's CDR3 is CSVVPPGDREQFF. DNA for the CDR3: TGCAGCGTTGTTCCTCCAGGGGATCGGGAGCAGTTCTTC. The chain has TRBV29-1 and TRBJ2-1; TRBD1 might be the D (6 bases). V lost 4 bases, J lost 10 bases, and 17 bases lay in between. The CDR3 loop spans 13 amino acids. From germline, CDR1 is SQVTM and CDR2 ANQGSEA.

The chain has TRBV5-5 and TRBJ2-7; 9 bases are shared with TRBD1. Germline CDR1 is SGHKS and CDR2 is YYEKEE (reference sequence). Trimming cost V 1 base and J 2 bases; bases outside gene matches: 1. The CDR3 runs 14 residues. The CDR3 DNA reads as TGTGCCAGCAGCTTGAGGGACAGGGCCTACGAGCAGTACTTC. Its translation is CASSLRDRAYEQYF.

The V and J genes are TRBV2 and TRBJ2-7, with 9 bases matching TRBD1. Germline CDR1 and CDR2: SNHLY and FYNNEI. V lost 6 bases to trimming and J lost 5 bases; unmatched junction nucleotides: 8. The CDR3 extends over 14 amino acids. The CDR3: CASSSGQGMDEQYF. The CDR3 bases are TGTGCCAGCAGCTCGGGACAGGGAATGGACGAGCAGTACTTC.

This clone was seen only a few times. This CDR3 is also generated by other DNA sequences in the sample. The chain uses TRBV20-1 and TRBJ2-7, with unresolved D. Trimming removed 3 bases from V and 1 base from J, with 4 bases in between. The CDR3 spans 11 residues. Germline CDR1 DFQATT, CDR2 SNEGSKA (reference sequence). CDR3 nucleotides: TGCAGTGCTAGCGGGTCCTACGAGCAGTACTTC. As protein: CSASGSYEQYF.

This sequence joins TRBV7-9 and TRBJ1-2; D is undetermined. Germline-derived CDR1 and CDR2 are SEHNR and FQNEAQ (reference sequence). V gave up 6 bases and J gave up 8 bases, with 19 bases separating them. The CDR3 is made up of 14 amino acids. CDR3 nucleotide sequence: TGTGCCAGCAGGTCTAGCCCGGACGAATACGGCTACACCTTC. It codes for CASRSSPDEYGYTF.

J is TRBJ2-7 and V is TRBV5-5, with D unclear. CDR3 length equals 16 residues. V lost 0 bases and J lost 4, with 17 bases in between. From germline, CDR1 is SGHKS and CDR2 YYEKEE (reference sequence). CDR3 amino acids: CASSLAGGYPVYEQYF. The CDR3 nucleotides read TGTGCCAGCAGCTTGGCCGGCGGATACCCGGTGTACGAGCAGTACTTC.

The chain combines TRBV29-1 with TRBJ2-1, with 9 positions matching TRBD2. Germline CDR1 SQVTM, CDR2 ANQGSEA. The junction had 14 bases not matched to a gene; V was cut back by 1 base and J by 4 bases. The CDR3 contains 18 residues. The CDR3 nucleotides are TGCAGCGTTGAAGGATCTAGCGGGATAGGAGGGGTTTACAATGAGCAGTTCTTC. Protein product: CSVEGSSGIGGVYNEQFF.

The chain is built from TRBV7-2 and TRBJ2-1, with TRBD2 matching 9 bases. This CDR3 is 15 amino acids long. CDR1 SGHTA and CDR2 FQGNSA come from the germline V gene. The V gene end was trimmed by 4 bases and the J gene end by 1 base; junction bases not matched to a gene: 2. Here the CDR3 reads CASSWTSDSYNEQFF. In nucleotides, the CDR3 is TGTGCCAGCAGCTGGACTAGCGATTCCTACAATGAGCAGTTCTTC.

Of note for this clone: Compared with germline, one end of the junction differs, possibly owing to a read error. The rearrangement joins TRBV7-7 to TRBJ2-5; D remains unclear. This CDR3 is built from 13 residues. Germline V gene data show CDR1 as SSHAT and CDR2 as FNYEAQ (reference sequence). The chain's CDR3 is CASSLDSGETQYF. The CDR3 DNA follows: TGTGCTAGCAGCTTAGATTCCGGGGAGACCCAGTACTTC.